Listed below are T cell receptor beta chains from one sample, sequenced in a study of human T cells and chemical hapten exposure. Via MiXCR, TCRdb re-called the RACE reads, giving one row per CDR3 protein. The top ten clones hold 2.5% to 3% of a sample with 300,000 to 450,000 distinct CDR3 sequences, approximately 5.1% of them seen once. Sequenced here: whole blood, sampled in connection with sensitization to the hapten diphenylcyclopropenone (DPC). Receptors were obtained from a woman between 50 and 59 years old with alopecia areata. Some clones in this sample may be carry-over from other donors' samples. Each CDR3 is given with its conserved first and last residue. The D gene is left open where the match is weak. Not every row has a clone size; where given, it reads once, few, many or a size class.

many	TRBV4-2	TRBJ2-5	NA	CASSQPEPGLETQYF	TGTGCCAGCAGCCAGCCCGAACCGGGTTTGGAGACCCAGTACTTC
NA	TRBV5-6	TRBJ1-1	TRBD1	CASSSRGQGTEAFF	TGTGCCAGCAGCAGCAGGGGGCAAGGGACTGAAGCTTTCTTT
many	TRBV29-1	TRBJ1-1	NA	CSVEGRVRTEAFF	TGCAGCGTTGAAGGCAGGGTAAGGACTGAAGCTTTCTTT
few	TRBV7-9	TRBJ1-4	TRBD1	CASSLAGGSEKLFF	TGTGCCAGCAGCTTGGCAGGGGGCAGCGAAAAACTGTTTTTT
few	TRBV4-2	TRBJ1-6	NA	CASKQETENNSPLHF	TGTGCCAGCAAACAGGAGACAGAGAACAATTCACCCCTCCACTTT
NA	TRBV10-3	TRBJ2-5	NA	CAIMGSQETQYF	TGTGCCATCATGGGTTCCCAAGAGACCCAGTACTTC
many	TRBV29-1	TRBJ2-7	TRBD2	CSGRLAGGYEQYF	TGCAGCGGCAGACTAGCGGGAGGCTACGAGCAGTACTTC
many	TRBV6-2/TRBV6-3	TRBJ2-5	TRBD2	CASSPPSGRASMKTQYF	TGTGCCAGCAGCCCCCCTAGCGGGAGGGCCTCAATGAAGACCCAGTACTTC
many	TRBV29-1	TRBJ1-5	NA	CSVEGLGGNQPQHF	TGCAGCGTTGAAGGGCTTGGGGGTAATCAGCCCCAGCATTTT
NA	TRBV10-3	TRBJ1-3	TRBD1	CAISERDSGFGNTIYF	TGTGCCATCAGTGAGAGGGACAGCGGATTTGGAAACACCATATATTTT
many	TRBV6-1	TRBJ2-5	NA	CASNPARRETQYF	TGTGCCAGCAATCCAGCCCGGCGAGAGACCCAGTACTTC
few	TRBV7-7	TRBJ2-3	NA	CASSAVWTDTQYF	TGTGCCAGCAGCGCGGTCTGGACAGATACGCAGTATTTT
few	TRBV3-1	TRBJ2-1	NA	CASSPGPAYNEQFF	TGTGCCAGCAGCCCCGGGCCCGCTTACAATGAGCAGTTCTTC
few	TRBV23-1	TRBJ2-7	TRBD1	CASRNRGQGEQYF	TGCGCCAGCAGGAACAGGGGGCAAGGGGAGCAGTACTTC
many	TRBV6-2/TRBV6-3	TRBJ1-6	TRBD1	CASSTTGDHSPLHF	TGTGCCAGCAGCACGACAGGGGATCATTCACCCCTCCACTTT
few	TRBV4-2	TRBJ2-3	TRBD2	CASSQGREGPDTQYF	TGTGCCAGCAGCCAAGGGCGGGAGGGCCCAGATACGCAGTATTTT
few	TRBV5-1	TRBJ1-2	NA	CASRPESNYGYTF	TGCGCCAGCAGACCGGAGTCTAACTATGGCTACACCTTC
few	TRBV7-2	TRBJ2-5	NA	CASSLFRVEETQYF	TGTGCCAGCAGCTTATTTCGGGTCGAAGAGACCCAGTACTTC
NA	TRBV18	TRBJ1-2	TRBD1	CASSPPGQPYGYTF	TGTGCCAGCTCACCACCGGGACAGCCCTATGGCTACACCTTC
NA	TRBV7-2	TRBJ1-2	TRBD1	CASSFPRGPGNYGYTF	TGTGCCAGCAGCTTTCCCAGGGGGCCGGGCAACTATGGCTACACCTTC
NA	TRBV24-1	TRBJ2-1	NA	CATSLQGPLVGEQFF	TGTGCCACCAGCCTACAGGGACCCCTGGTCGGTGAGCAGTTCTTC
few	TRBV27	TRBJ2-7	TRBD2	CASSPSGRAYEQYF	TGTGCCAGCAGTCCTAGCGGGAGGGCCTACGAGCAGTACTTC
NA	TRBV27	TRBJ1-2	NA	CASSFTPVPRLNYGYTF	TGTGCCAGCAGTTTTACCCCCGTACCGAGACTCAACTATGGCTACACCTTC
many	TRBV6-5	TRBJ2-7	NA	CASNLGTPNYWEQYF	TGTGCCAGCAACCTAGGGACCCCGAATTATTGGGAGCAGTACTTC
NA	TRBV6-2/TRBV6-3	TRBJ1-2	NA	CASSDPDGYGYTF	TGTGCCAGCAGCGATCCTGACGGCTATGGCTACACCTTC
many	TRBV6-5	TRBJ2-2	NA	CASSYVGPAGAGELFF	TGTGCCAGCAGTTACGTCGGCCCGGCCGGGGCCGGGGAGCTGTTTTTT
many	TRBV27	TRBJ1-4	NA	CAAGTRTEKLFF	TGTGCCGCCGGGACAAGAACCGAAAAACTGTTTTTT
few	TRBV7-4	TRBJ1-6	NA	CATPRERNSPLHF	TGTGCCACTCCCAGGGAGCGCAATTCACCCCTCCACTTT
few	TRBV6-1	TRBJ1-1	TRBD1	CAGTGLNTEAFF	TGTGCCGGGACAGGGTTGAACACTGAAGCTTTCTTT
NA	TRBV29-1	TRBJ1-4	NA	CSAGRLHEKLFF	TGCAGCGCCGGCAGGTTACATGAAAAACTGTTTTTT
many	TRBV6-5	TRBJ1-2	NA	CASTSRYGYTF	TGTGCCAGCACCAGTCGGTATGGCTACACCTTC
NA	TRBV3-1	TRBJ1-3	NA	CASSQERTDSGNTIYF	TGTGCCAGCAGCCAAGAACGAACAGACTCTGGAAACACCATATATTTT
many	TRBV5-1	TRBJ1-1	NA	CASSLSGKTYTEAFF	TGCGCCAGCAGCTTGAGCGGGAAGACTTACACTGAAGCTTTCTTT
many	TRBV10-2	TRBJ1-1	NA	CASSASLGGTRREDTEAFF	TGCGCCAGCAGTGCGTCCCTGGGCGGGACACGCCGTGAGGACACTGAAGCTTTCTTT
NA	TRBV9	TRBJ2-3	NA	CASTDRGASTDTQYF	TGTGCCAGCACCGACCGGGGGGCTAGCACAGATACGCAGTATTTT
many	TRBV13	TRBJ2-1	TRBD2	CASSPPGLAGNEQFF	TGTGCCAGCAGCCCACCGGGACTAGCGGGCAATGAGCAGTTCTTC
many	TRBV9	TRBJ2-1	TRBD2	CASGGSGGPEQFF	TGTGCCAGCGGAGGGAGCGGGGGGCCTGAGCAGTTCTTC
many	TRBV2	TRBJ2-3	TRBD2	CASTRRRVASGRVSTDTQYF	TGTGCCAGCACCCGAAGAAGGGTGGCTAGCGGGAGGGTTAGCACAGATACGCAGTATTTT
many	TRBV9	TRBJ1-1	TRBD1	CASSVGTGNTEAFF	TGTGCCAGCAGCGTGGGGACAGGGAACACTGAAGCTTTCTTT
NA	TRBV30	TRBJ1-5	NA	CAWSVQWGQPQHF	TGTGCCTGGAGTGTACAGTGGGGTCAGCCCCAGCATTTT
NA	TRBV29-1	TRBJ1-2	NA	CSVRGLDVYGYTF	TGCAGCGTTCGGGGACTCGACGTTTATGGCTACACCTTC
many	TRBV5-5	TRBJ1-1	NA	CASSLSAGLRNTEAFF	TGTGCCAGCAGCTTGAGTGCTGGGCTAAGGAACACTGAAGCTTTCTTT
few	TRBV18	TRBJ2-3	NA	CASSPVAVSPTDTQYF	TGTGCCAGCTCCCCGGTTGCGGTCTCCCCCACAGATACGCAGTATTTT
NA	TRBV20-1	TRBJ2-3	NA	CSARDGLRSSFSTDTQYF	TGCAGTGCTAGAGATGGGCTCCGTTCTTCCTTTAGCACAGATACGCAGTATTTT
many	TRBV20-1	TRBJ2-7	NA	CSFPTGTSYEQYF	TGCAGTTTCCCCACCGGGACCTCCTACGAGCAGTACTTC
many	TRBV12-3/TRBV12-4	TRBJ1-3	NA	CASSLATGTNVNTIYF	TGTGCCAGCAGTTTAGCCACCGGGACCAATGTAAACACCATATATTTT
many	TRBV6-5	TRBJ2-3	NA	CASTSGSDRRDTQYF	TGTGCCAGCACCTCCGGGTCGGACAGACGAGATACGCAGTATTTT
many	TRBV18	TRBJ2-1	NA	CASSGLNNEQFF	TGTGCCAGCTCTGGATTAAACAATGAGCAGTTCTTC
few	TRBV6-6	TRBJ1-6	NA	CASTSGQYGSPLHF	TGTGCCAGCACCTCTGGCCAGTACGGTTCACCCCTCCACTTT
few	TRBV6-1	TRBJ1-6	NA	CASSAGGSYNSPLHF	TGTGCCAGCAGTGCCGGGGGGTCCTATAATTCACCCCTCCACTTT
NA	TRBV9	TRBJ1-6	NA	CASSEGPLLGSPLHF	TGTGCCAGCAGCGAGGGCCCTTTACTAGGCTCACCCCTCCACTTT
few	TRBV7-9	TRBJ2-1	TRBD1	CASARQGSWFF	TGTGCCAGCGCAAGACAGGGCAGTTGGTTCTTC
few	TRBV5-6	TRBJ2-7	NA	CASSGGPGNYEQYF	TGTGCCAGCAGCGGGGGACCCGGAAACTACGAGCAGTACTTC
many	TRBV12-3/TRBV12-4	TRBJ1-1	NA	CASSFPNTEAFF	TGTGCCAGCAGTTTCCCGAACACTGAAGCTTTCTTT
many	TRBV12-3/TRBV12-4	TRBJ1-2	NA	CATHGGDDYGYTF	TGTGCCACACACGGGGGGGACGACTATGGCTACACCTTC
NA	TRBV4-1	TRBJ2-7	NA	CASSPEAGAVGEQYF	TGCGCCAGCAGCCCGGAGGCGGGGGCGGTCGGCGAGCAGTACTTC
many	TRBV15	TRBJ1-6	NA	CATSSTQGANSPLHF	TGTGCCACCAGCAGCACGCAGGGAGCTAATTCACCCCTCCACTTT
few	TRBV7-2	TRBJ2-5	NA	CASSLIGLLGETQYF	TGTGCCAGCAGCTTGATAGGACTCCTAGGGGAGACCCAGTACTTC
few	TRBV7-8	TRBJ2-5	TRBD2	CASSQRGGVWTQYF	TGTGCCAGCAGCCAACGGGGGGGGGTATGGACCCAGTACTTC